These 6 T cell receptor beta chains originate from one sample sequenced in a study of liver allograft versus peripheral blood T cells. Study at large: Blood and transplanted-liver T cell receptor repertoires from recipients were compared.

TCRdb re-called the reads through MiXCR, storing one row per CDR3 protein. Among 6,500 to 9,500 distinct CDR3 sequences, about 18% were seen once, and the ten largest hold approximately 4%. All receptors come from a human patient who had a liver transplant. Part of the T cells may come from the graft donor.

This clonotype is classed as medium-sized. The rearrangement links TRBV5-6 to TRBJ2-7; perhaps TRBD1 as D (6 bases). V lost 2 bases and J lost 0, with 15 bases in between. The V gene's germline CDR1 is SGHDT and CDR2 YYEEEE. The CDR3 is made up of 16 amino acids. The CDR3 nucleotides read TGTGCCAGCAGCTTTGCCCCAGGGGAGAACTCCTACGAGCAGTACTTC. Translated: CASSFAPGENSYEQYF.

This clonotype appeared a few times. This CDR3 reads CASTAYSRPNTEAFF. CDR3 coding DNA: TGTGCCAGCACCGCCTATTCACGCCCGAACACTGAAGCTTTCTTT. V gene TRBV5-6 combines with J gene TRBJ1-1, with D unclear. There are 15 residues in the CDR3. CDR1 is SGHDT and CDR2 is YYEEEE in the germline V gene. Trimming left V 6 bases short and J 1 base short, with 16 bases between.

This clonotype qualifies as medium-sized (0.01 to 0.1%). The rearrangement uses TRBV6-6 and TRBJ2-6, with a possible D match to TRBD2 (5 bases). Looked up from germline, CDR1 is MNHNY and CDR2 is SVGAGI (reference sequence). The V end was cut by 7 bases, the J end by 2 bases, with 12 bases between. This CDR3 is 15 amino acids long. The CDR3 loop reads CASIRDWAGANVLTF. The CDR3 DNA reads TGTGCCAGCATTCGGGATTGGGCTGGGGCCAACGTCCTGACTTTC.

Turning to this clonotype: This may arise from a read error, as a much more abundant clone is one base away. This chain uses TRBV6-1 with TRBJ1-4; no clear D gene. The CDR3 is 15 residues long. Trimming pared 6 bases from V and 3 bases from J, leaving 14 bases between. Germline V gives CDR1 MNHNS, CDR2 SASEGT. The CDR3 nucleotides read TGTGCCAGCAGGGTATTGACAACCTCTAATGAAAAACTGTTTTTT. This gives the protein CASRVLTTSNEKLFF.

A few counts support this clonotype. The genes are TRBV7-2 and TRBJ2-7, with a weak D call TRBD2 (5 bases). Per germline, CDR1 SGHTA and CDR2 FQGNSA. This CDR3 is 14 amino acids long. V lost 1 base, J lost 0 bases, and 7 bases lay in between. This CDR3 reads CASSLGLFSYEQYF. CDR3 bases: TGTGCCAGCAGCTTAGGACTATTCTCCTACGAGCAGTACTTC.

Relative to its sample, this clonotype is medium-sized. The rearrangement uses TRBV24-1 and TRBJ2-1; unclear D gene. The germline V gene encodes CDR1 KGHDR and CDR2 SFDVKD. CDR3 length equals 17 residues. Trimming removed 4 bases at V and 1 base at J, with 16 bases between. The CDR3 nucleotides are TGTGCCACCAGTGACTTCGTCCAGTCTGGGTCCTACAATGAGCAGTTCTTC. This gives the protein CATSDFVQSGSYNEQFF.